This record covers a single TCR beta chain. Its cognate antigen has yet to be identified. Base qualities are not at hand, and no much larger clone is one base apart. This sample is part of a study of shared T cell receptors in the human thymus (dated by TCRdb to the early 2020s). Regarding the complete study: The study investigated the way shared, self-reactive T-cell receptor alpha chains are produced in the human thymus.

Spanning cysteine to phenylalanine, the CDR3 consists of 20 amino acids. The only DNA kept is the CDR3, 60 bases in frame from the first base. The junction shows trimming of 5 bases on V and 0 bases on J, and the gene matches do not reach 15 bases of it. CDR1 and CDR2 (SGHVS, FQNEAQ) derive from the germline V gene. To prepare the library, the immunoSEQ multiplex PCR assay was applied. Sourced from immuneACCESS, this table was stored by TCRdb with only in-frame sequences that have V and J called. A share of the clones is absent; for the studies checked, an unresolved V gene accounts for under half, and the remainder has no known explanation. Here the sample has 650,000 to 950,000 clones; roughly 88% occur a single time. The ten largest clones take up 0.008% to 0.011% of the sample. A further study also used this sample, focusing on human thymus T cells. As the second publication notes: In Finland, the donors were immunologically healthy infants who were having open corrective cardiac surgery for congenital heart defects. Thymus tissue was collected as surgical resects that were removed during corrective cardiac surgery. Both the thymic and the peripheral blood repertoires appeared to show biased V and J gene segment usage. Highly overlapping thymic TCR repertoires among unrelated individuals were reported in the related research. The study described the TCR alpha and beta repertoires in under 10 infant thymus samples and four matching peripheral blood samples. The infant donors were roughly 7 to 244 days old, and the cohort included several males and two females. After being mechanically released from the tissue, thymocytes were kept at -70 degrees C in pellets of about 10-33 million cells. A QIAsymphony instrument was used to extract genomic DNA from frozen cell pellets. Using the immunoSEQ multiplex PCR assay, the TCRB and TCRAD loci were amplified from a standardized quantity of quality-controlled genomic DNA. Amplicons spanned the V(D)J region at a length sufficient to cover the CDR3 and identify V and J genes. Through the commercial immunoSEQ service, the amplicons were sequenced on an Illumina platform. Corrections for primer bias and sequencing errors followed previously described methods, while TCRAD and TCRB definitions were based on the IMGT database. Analysis of the repertoires was done with immunoSEQ Analyzer 3.0 and VDJTools and included basic statistics, V/J segment usage, diversity estimates, rarefaction and pairwise overlap. Diversity was estimated with Chao1, ChaoE, Efron-Thisted, Shannon and inverse Simpson indices, and also on datasets down-sampled to the smallest sample. For repertoire overlap, CDR3 nucleotide sequence, V gene and J gene had to match strictly, and clustering was done by Jaccard-based multidimensional scaling. On average, roughly 810,000 unique TCRB clonotypes were obtained from thymus samples, compared with 80,000 to 85,000 from blood samples.

The TCR was taken from a girl less than two years old with a congenital heart defect. Donor details come from another sample of the same person, matched by shared clones. Source material: thymocytes. The rearranged chain carries TRBV7-8 and TRBJ1-6, and TRBD1 matches 8 of the central bases. The CDR3 has the sequence CASSTHLGQGPSSYNSPLHF. The DNA sequence is TGTGCCAGCAGCACCCACCTTGGACAGGGCCCCAGCTCCTATAATTCACCCCTCCACTTT. This CDR3, with the reference TRBV7-8 and TRBJ1-6 proteins standing in past its ends, gives the full variable domain GAGVSQSPRYKVAKRGQDVALRCDPISGHVSLFWYQQALGQGPEFLTYFQNEAQLDKSGLPSDRFFAERPEGSVSTLKIQRTQQEDSAVYLCASSTHLGQGPSSYNSPLHFGNGTRLTVT.